This TCR beta chain comes out of a study of cytomegalovirus exposure and HLA in healthy donors. PCR involved 60 Vbeta and 13 Jbeta primers. Libraries were prepared by immunoSEQ multiplex PCR; TCRdb keeps only in-frame clonotypes and omits some of them. The table records hundreds of thousands of clones, roughly 83% of them present only once. The CDR3 length is 17 residues. With V trimmed by 2 bases and J by 4 bases, 5 bases remained unmatched. Germline V gene data show CDR1 as GTSNPN and CDR2 as SVGIG (reference sequence). Sequencing was done on a sample of PBMCs. This sequence joins TRBV30 and TRBJ2-2, with 15 bases fitting TRBD2. The receptor was isolated from a boy between 2 and 15 years old in good health and CMV-seronegative. CDR3 in DNA: TGTGCCTGGAGTCGGACTAGCGGGGGGGCCGGCACCGGGGAGCTGTTTTTT. Residues: CAWSRTSGGAGTGELFF.